In its sample, the clone carrying this T cell receptor beta chain was seen once. Naive-designated CD8 cells lacked CD45RO, were positively enriched for CCR7, and omitted terminally differentiated effector memory CD45RA+ cells. This CDR3 region has 16 residues. Germline V gene lookup returns CDR1 SGDLS and CDR2 YYNGEE. Unmatched junction bases numbered 8, after V lost 0 bases and J lost 6 bases. This entry comes from a study of shared clonotypes between healthy human individuals. Assay used: immunoSEQ multiplex PCR; TCRdb lists only in-frame clones, some missing. This table has under 2,000,000 clones, 85% to 95% appearing once.

Source material: naive CD8+ T cells sorted from blood. This TCR derives from a man younger than 35 in good health. The chain employs TRBV9 and TRBJ2-7; 11 bases are a match to TRBD1. CDR3 sequence reads: CASSVAGTGGFLEQYF. In nucleotides, the CDR3 is TGTGCCAGCAGCGTAGCCGGGACAGGGGGTTTCCTCGAGCAGTACTTC.